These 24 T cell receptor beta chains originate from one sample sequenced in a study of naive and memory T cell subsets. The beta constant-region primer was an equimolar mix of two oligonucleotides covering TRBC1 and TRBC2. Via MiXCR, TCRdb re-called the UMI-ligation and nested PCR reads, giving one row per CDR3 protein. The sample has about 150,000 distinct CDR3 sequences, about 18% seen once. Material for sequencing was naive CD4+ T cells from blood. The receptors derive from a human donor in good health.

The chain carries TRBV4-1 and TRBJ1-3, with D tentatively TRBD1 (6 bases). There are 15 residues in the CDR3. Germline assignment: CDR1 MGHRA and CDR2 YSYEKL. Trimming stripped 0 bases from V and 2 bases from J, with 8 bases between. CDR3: CASSQDGGAGNTIYF. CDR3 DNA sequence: TGCGCCAGCAGCCAAGATGGGGGCGCTGGAAACACCATATATTTT.

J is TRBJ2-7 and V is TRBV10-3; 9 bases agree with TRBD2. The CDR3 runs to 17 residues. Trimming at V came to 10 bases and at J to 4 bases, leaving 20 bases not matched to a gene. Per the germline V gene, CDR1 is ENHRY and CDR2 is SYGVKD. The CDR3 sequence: CATAPVGVASGTYEQYF. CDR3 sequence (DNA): TGTGCCACCGCGCCAGTCGGGGTGGCTAGCGGGACATACGAGCAGTACTTC.

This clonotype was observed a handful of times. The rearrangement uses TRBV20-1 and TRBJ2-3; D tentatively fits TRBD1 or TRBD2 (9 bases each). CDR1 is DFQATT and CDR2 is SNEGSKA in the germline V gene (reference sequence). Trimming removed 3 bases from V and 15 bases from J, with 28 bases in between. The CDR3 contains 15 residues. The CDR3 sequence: CSASPGQGRAGGIYF. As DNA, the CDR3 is TGCAGTGCTAGCCCCGGACAGGGGCGAGCGGGAGGTATATATTTT.

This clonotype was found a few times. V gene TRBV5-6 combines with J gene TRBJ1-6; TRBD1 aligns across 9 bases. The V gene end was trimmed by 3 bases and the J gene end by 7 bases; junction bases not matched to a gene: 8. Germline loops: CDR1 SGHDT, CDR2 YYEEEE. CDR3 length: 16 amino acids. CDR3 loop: CASSSGQGSPNSPLHF. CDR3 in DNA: TGTGCCAGCAGCTCGGGACAGGGTAGTCCCAATTCACCCCTCCACTTT.

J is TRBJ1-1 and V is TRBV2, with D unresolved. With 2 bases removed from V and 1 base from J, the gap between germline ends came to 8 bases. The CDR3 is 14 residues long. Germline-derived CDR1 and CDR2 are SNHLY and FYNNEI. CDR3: CASSETDGNTEAFF. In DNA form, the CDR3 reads TGTGCCAGCAGTGAAACTGATGGGAACACTGAAGCTTTCTTT.

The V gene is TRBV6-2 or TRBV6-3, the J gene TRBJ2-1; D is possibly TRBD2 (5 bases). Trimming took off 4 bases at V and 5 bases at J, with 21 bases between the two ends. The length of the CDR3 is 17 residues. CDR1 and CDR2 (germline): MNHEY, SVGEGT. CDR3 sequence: CASSFTLDRTANNEQFF. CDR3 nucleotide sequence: TGTGCCAGCAGTTTTACACTGGATAGGACTGCGAACAATGAGCAGTTCTTC.

The CDR3 loop is CASSSSGLLETQYF. As DNA, the CDR3 is TGCGCCAGCAGCTCATCGGGACTATTAGAGACCCAGTACTTC. The V and J genes are TRBV5-1 and TRBJ2-5; TRBD2 matches at 7 bases. The CDR3 has 14 residues. Germline values: CDR1 SGHRS, CDR2 YFSETQ. Losses at the gene ends were 3 bases for V and 4 bases for J; bases not matched to a gene: 6.

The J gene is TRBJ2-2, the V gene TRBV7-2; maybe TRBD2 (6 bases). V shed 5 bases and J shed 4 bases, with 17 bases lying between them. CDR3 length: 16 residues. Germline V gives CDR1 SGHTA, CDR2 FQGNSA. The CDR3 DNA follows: TGTGCCAGCAGCCAACAACCGGGACTCATCACCGGGGAGCTGTTTTTT. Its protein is CASSQQPGLITGELFF.

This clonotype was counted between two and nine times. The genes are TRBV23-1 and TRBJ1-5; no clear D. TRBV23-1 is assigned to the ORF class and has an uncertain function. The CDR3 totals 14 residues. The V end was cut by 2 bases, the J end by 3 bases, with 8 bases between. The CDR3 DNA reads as TGCGCCAGCAGTCAACGGCCGTACAATCAGCCCCAGCATTTT. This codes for CASSQRPYNQPQHF.

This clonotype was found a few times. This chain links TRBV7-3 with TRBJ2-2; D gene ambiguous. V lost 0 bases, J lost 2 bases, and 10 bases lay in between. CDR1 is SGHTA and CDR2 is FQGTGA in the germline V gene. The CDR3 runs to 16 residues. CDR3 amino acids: CASSLTIPLNTGELFF. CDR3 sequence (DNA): TGTGCCAGCAGCTTAACTATCCCACTTAACACCGGGGAGCTGTTTTTT.

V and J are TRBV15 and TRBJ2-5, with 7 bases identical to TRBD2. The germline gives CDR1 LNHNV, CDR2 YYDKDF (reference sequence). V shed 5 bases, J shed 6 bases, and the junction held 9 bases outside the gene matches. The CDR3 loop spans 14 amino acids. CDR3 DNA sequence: TGTGCCACCAGCGTGGATACGGGAGGAAAGACCCAGTACTTC. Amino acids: CATSVDTGGKTQYF.

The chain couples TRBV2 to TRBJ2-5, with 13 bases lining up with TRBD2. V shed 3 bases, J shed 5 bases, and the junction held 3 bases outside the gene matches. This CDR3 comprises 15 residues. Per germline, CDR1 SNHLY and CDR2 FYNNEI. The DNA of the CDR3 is TGTGCCAGCAGTGAGGGACTAGCGGGAAGGGAGACCCAGTACTTC. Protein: CASSEGLAGRETQYF. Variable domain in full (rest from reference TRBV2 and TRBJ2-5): EPEVTQTPSHQVTQMGQEVILRCVPISNHLYFYWYRQILGQKVEFLVSFYNNEISEKSEIFDDQFSVERPDGSNFTLKIRSTKLEDSAMYFCASSEGLAGRETQYFGPGTRLLVL.

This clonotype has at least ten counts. Written as DNA, the CDR3 is TGTGCCAGCAGCCTTTCCGGGAGATTAACCTACAATGAGCAGTTCTTC. Amino acids: CASSLSGRLTYNEQFF. The chain employs TRBV7-2 and TRBJ2-1; D may be TRBD2 (6 bases). CDR1 is SGHTA, CDR2 FQGNSA, per germline. V lost 5 bases and J lost 2, with 16 bases in between. The CDR3 extends over 16 amino acids. Full variable domain (outside the CDR3, taken from reference TRBV7-2 and TRBJ2-1): GAGVSQSPSNKVTEKGKDVELRCDPISGHTALYWYRQSLGQGLEFLIYFQGNSAPDKSGLPSDRFSAERTGGSVSTLTIQRTQQEDSAVYLCASSLSGRLTYNEQFFGPGTRLTVL.

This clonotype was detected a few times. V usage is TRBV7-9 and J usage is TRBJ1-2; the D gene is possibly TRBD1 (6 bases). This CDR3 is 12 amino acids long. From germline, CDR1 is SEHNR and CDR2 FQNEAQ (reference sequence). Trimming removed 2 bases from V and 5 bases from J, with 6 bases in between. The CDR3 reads CASSLQGYGYTF. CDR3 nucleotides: TGTGCCAGCAGCTTACAGGGGTATGGCTACACCTTC.

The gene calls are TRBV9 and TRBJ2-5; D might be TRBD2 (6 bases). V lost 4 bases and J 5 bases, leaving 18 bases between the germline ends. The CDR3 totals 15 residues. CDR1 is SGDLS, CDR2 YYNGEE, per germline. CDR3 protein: CASSRDREWRETQYF. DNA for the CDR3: TGTGCCAGCAGCCGAGACCGGGAGTGGCGGGAGACCCAGTACTTC.

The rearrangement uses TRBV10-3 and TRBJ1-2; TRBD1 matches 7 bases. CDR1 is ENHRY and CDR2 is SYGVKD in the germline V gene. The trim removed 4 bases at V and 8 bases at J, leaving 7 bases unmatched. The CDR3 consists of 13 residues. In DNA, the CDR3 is TGTGCCATCAGTGTAGGGCAGGGGGACGGCTACACCTTC. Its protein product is CAISVGQGDGYTF.

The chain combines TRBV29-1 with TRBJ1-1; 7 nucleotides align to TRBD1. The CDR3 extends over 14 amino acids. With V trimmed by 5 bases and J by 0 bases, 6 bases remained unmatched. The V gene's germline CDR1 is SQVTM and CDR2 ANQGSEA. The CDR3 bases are TGCAGCGTTCGACAGGGAGGCATGAACACTGAAGCTTTCTTT. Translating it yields CSVRQGGMNTEAFF.

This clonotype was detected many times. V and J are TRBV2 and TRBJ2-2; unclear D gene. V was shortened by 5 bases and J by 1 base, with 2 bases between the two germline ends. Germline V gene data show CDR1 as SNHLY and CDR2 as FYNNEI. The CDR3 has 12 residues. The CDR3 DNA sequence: TGTGCCAGCAGTTGGAACACCGGGGAGCTGTTTTTT. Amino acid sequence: CASSWNTGELFF.

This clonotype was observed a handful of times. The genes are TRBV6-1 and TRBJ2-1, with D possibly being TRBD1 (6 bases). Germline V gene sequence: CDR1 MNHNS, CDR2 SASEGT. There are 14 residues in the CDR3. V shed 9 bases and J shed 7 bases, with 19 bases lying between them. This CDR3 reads CASRTDTLANEQFF. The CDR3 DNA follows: TGTGCCAGTCGGACAGACACCCTGGCGAATGAGCAGTTCTTC.

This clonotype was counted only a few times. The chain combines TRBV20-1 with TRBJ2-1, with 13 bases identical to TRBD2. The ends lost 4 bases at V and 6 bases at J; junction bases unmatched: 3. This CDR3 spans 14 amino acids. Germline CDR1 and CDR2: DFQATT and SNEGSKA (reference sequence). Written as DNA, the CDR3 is TGCAGTGCTAAAACTAGCGGGAGGGGCAATGAGCAGTTCTTC. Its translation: CSAKTSGRGNEQFF.

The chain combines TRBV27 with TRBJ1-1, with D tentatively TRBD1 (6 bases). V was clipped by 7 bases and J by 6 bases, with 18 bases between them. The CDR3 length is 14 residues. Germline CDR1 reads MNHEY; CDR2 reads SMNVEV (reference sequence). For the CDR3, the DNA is TGTGCCAGCACGCAATTGACAGGAGGCGCTGAAGCTTTCTTT. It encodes CASTQLTGGAEAFF.

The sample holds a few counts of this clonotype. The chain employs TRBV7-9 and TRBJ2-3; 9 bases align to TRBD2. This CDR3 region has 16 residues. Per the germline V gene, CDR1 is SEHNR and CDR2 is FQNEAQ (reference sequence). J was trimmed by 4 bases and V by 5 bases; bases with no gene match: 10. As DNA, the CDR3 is TGTGCCAGCAGCCGGTATAGCGGGGGTTCCCCAGATACGCAGTATTTT. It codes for CASSRYSGGSPDTQYF.

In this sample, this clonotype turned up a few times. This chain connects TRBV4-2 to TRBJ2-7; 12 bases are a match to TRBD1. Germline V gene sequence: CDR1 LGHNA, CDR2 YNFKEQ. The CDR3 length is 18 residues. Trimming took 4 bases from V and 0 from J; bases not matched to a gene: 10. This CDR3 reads CASSPQLGTGGASYEQYF. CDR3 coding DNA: TGTGCCAGCAGCCCGCAACTCGGGACAGGGGGCGCCTCCTACGAGCAGTACTTC.

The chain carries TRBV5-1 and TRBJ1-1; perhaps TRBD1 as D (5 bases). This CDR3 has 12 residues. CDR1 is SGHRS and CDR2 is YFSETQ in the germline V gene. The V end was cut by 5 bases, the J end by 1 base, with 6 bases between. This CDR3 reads CASSQGNTEAFF. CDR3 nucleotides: TGCGCCAGCAGTCAGGGGAACACTGAAGCTTTCTTT.